This T cell receptor beta chain came from a study of tumor and adjacent non-tumor tissue in lung cancer. Study context: The cohort had roughly 12 adenocarcinoma, 2 squamous cell and 1 small cell patients. Stage I to III disease affected about ten men and roughly five women aged about 31 to 85. Some 4.2 million productive TCRbeta reads were obtained per sample on average.

TCRbeta libraries were built with three rounds of nested PCR, modified from ARM-PCR. TCRdb re-analysed the multiplex PCR reads in MiXCR, keeping a single row per CDR3 protein. The repertoire holds roughly 82,000 distinct CDR3 sequences, with around 80% as singletons. RNA was extracted from bulk tissue without any cell sorting. The normal lung tissue was taken more than 3 cm from the tumor edge. This clonotype was counted only a few times. This CDR3 fails to terminate in the conserved phenylalanine or tryptophan, so it likely reflects a read error. The sequenced material came from distant non-tumor lung tissue. This clonotype was sampled from a woman between 45 and 65 years old with non-small cell lung cancer.

CDR3 protein: CSVELNGSSYNEQFL. The CDR3, as DNA: TGCAGCGTTGAATTAAACGGGAGCTCATACAATGAGCAGTTCTTA. The V gene is TRBV29-1, the J gene TRBJ2-1; perhaps TRBD2 as D (6 bases). Looked up from germline, CDR1 is SQVTM and CDR2 is ANQGSEA. The CDR3 is 15 residues long. V was trimmed by 2 bases and J by 4 bases, leaving 15 bases between them.